These T cell receptor beta chains were read from a single sample in a study of cytomegalovirus exposure and HLA in healthy donors. The data were produced by immunoSEQ multiplex PCR, yet TCRdb's version contains in-frame clones alone and is incomplete. The table records about 150,000 clones, about 87% of them present only once. Sequenced material: PBMCs. These TCRs come from a man younger than 35 in good health and CMV-seropositive. Each CDR3 is given with its conserved first and last residue. A D gene is named only where the DNA matches it firmly. Where a row states a size, it is once, few, many or the class of an expanded clone; other rows omit it.

d_gene,v_gene,len,abundance,j_gene,CDR3aa,CDR3nt
.,TRBV27,15,.,TRBJ1-2,CASSSRGTVNYGYTF,TGTGCCAGCAGTTCAAGGGGAACCGTTAACTATGGCTACACCTTC
TRBD1,TRBV5-5,15,.,TRBJ1-4,CASSLVGQGDEKLFF,TGTGCCAGCAGCTTGGTGGGACAGGGAGATGAAAAACTGTTTTTT
.,TRBV7-3,15,.,TRBJ2-5,CASSPRAGSLETQYF,TGTGCCAGCAGCCCGAGGGCGGGGAGCTTAGAGACCCAGTACTTC
TRBD1,TRBV7-9,15,.,TRBJ2-7,CASSSTGAIAYEQYF,TGTGCCAGCAGCTCGACAGGGGCAATCGCCTACGAGCAGTACTTC
TRBD2,TRBV27,20,.,TRBJ2-2,CASSLTRQRTSGRLTGELFF,TGTGCCAGCAGTCTAACCCGCCAGAGGACTAGCGGGAGGTTGACCGGGGAGCTGTTTTTT
.,TRBV2,13,.,TRBJ2-5,CASRRGAGETQYF,TGTGCCAGCAGGCGCGGGGCCGGAGAGACCCAGTACTTC
TRBD1,TRBV7-9,16,.,TRBJ2-3,CASRYHRGLSTDTQYF,TGTGCCAGCAGATACCACAGGGGTTTAAGCACAGATACGCAGTATTTT
.,TRBV28,11,.,TRBJ1-2,CASSRVYGYTF,TGTGCCAGCAGCCGGGTCTATGGCTACACCTTC
TRBD2,TRBV5-4,14,.,TRBJ2-1,CASSLSGGAREQFF,TGTGCCAGCAGCTTAAGCGGGGGGGCCCGTGAGCAGTTCTTC
.,TRBV7-8,14,.,TRBJ1-1,CASSLYTRGTEAFF,TGTGCCAGCAGCTTATATACCCGAGGCACTGAAGCTTTCTTT
TRBD1,TRBV7-9,17,.,TRBJ1-2,CASSLTGQGVQDYGYTF,TGTGCCAGCAGCTTGACCGGACAGGGGGTTCAAGACTATGGCTACACCTTC
TRBD1,TRBV11-2,17,.,TRBJ2-2,CASRYYSGTGDTGELFF,TGTGCCAGCAGATATTACTCCGGGACAGGGGACACCGGGGAGCTGTTTTTT
TRBD2,TRBV5-4,16,.,TRBJ2-2,CASSLVGGMNTGELFF,TGTGCCAGCAGCCTTGTCGGGGGGATGAACACCGGGGAGCTGTTTTTT
.,TRBV21-1,18,.,TRBJ2-7,CASSTDGSSGRGTYEQYF,TGTGCCAGCAGCACCGACGGGTCTAGCGGGAGGGGAACCTACGAGCAGTACTTC
TRBD2,TRBV5-1,15,.,TRBJ2-1,CASSLDGTSVDEQFF,TGCGCCAGCAGCTTGGACGGGACTAGCGTTGATGAGCAGTTCTTC
.,TRBV7-6,14,.,TRBJ1-1,CASSIGQRNTEAFF,TGTGCCAGCAGCATTGGACAGCGGAACACTGAAGCTTTCTTT
.,TRBV5-6,14,.,TRBJ2-2,CASSLPGATGELFF,TGTGCCAGCAGCTTACCGGGAGCCACCGGGGAGCTGTTTTTT
.,TRBV14,14,few,TRBJ2-7,CASSQDNRFYEQYF,TGTGCCAGCAGCCAAGATAACAGGTTTTACGAGCAGTACTTC
.,TRBV11-2,14,.,TRBJ2-7,CASSPKYSPYEQYF,TGTGCCAGCAGTCCTAAATACTCTCCCTACGAGCAGTACTTC
TRBD2,TRBV6-5,13,.,TRBJ2-5,CAALGGEGETQYF,TGTGCCGCCCTAGGAGGGGAGGGCGAGACCCAGTACTTC
.,TRBV5-4,12,.,TRBJ2-7,CASSLPRGEQYF,TGTGCCAGCAGCTTGCCCCGGGGGGAGCAGTACTTC
TRBD2,TRBV5-1,15,.,TRBJ2-3,CASRNLAASTDTQYF,TGCGCCAGCCGGAACCTAGCGGCTAGCACAGATACGCAGTATTTT
TRBD1,TRBV30,14,.,TRBJ1-2,CAWSTGTGVNGYTF,TGTGCCTGGTCGACCGGGACAGGGGTGAATGGCTACACCTTC
TRBD1,TRBV28,16,.,TRBJ1-5,CASSPGTGGVNQPQHF,TGTGCCAGCAGTCCCGGGACAGGGGGAGTCAATCAGCCCCAGCATTTT
TRBD1,TRBV6-1,14,.,TRBJ1-2,CASSVQGANYGYTF,TGTGCCAGCAGTGTACAGGGGGCTAACTATGGCTACACCTTC
.,TRBV18,13,.,TRBJ1-1,CASSPSSDSEAFF,TGTGCCAGCTCACCATCCTCAGACTCTGAAGCTTTCTTT
.,TRBV7-3,16,.,TRBJ2-2,CASSLNSGQVTGELFF,TGTGCCAGCAGCCTTAACTCGGGACAAGTCACCGGGGAGCTGTTTTTT
.,TRBV30,16,.,TRBJ1-5,CAWSRGTGFPNQPQHF,TGTGCCTGGAGTAGGGGAACAGGGTTTCCCAATCAGCCCCAGCATTTT
TRBD1,TRBV19,16,.,TRBJ2-2,CASSIGGTGVTGELFF,TGTGCCAGTAGTATTGGCGGGACAGGGGTCACCGGGGAGCTGTTTTTT
TRBD2,TRBV30,19,once,TRBJ2-2,CAWSNFRLAGGLGTGELFF,TGTGCCTGGAGTAACTTCAGGCTAGCGGGAGGGCTTGGCACCGGGGAGCTGTTTTTT
TRBD1,TRBV6-1,15,few,TRBJ1-4,CASSEGTGGPDKLFF,TGTGCCAGCAGTGAGGGAACAGGGGGGCCCGACAAACTGTTTTTT
TRBD1,TRBV18,16,once,TRBJ2-1,CASSPGDRASYNEQFF,TGTGCCAGCTCACCAGGAGACAGGGCCTCCTACAATGAGCAGTTCTTC
.,TRBV5-4,16,.,TRBJ2-2,CASSLGMGLTTGELFF,TGTGCCAGCAGCTTGGGTATGGGCCTGACCACCGGGGAGCTGTTTTTT
.,TRBV20-1,11,.,TRBJ1-4,CSAYRQEKLFF,TGCAGTGCGTACAGACAAGAAAAACTGTTTTTT
TRBD1,TRBV29-1,14,.,TRBJ1-2,CSVEDRGPDYGYTF,TGCAGCGTTGAAGACAGGGGGCCTGACTATGGCTACACCTTC
TRBD2,TRBV4-1,16,once,TRBJ2-1,CASSHPTSGVYNEQFF,TGCGCCAGCAGCCATCCGACTAGCGGGGTCTACAATGAGCAGTTCTTC
TRBD1,TRBV4-1,18,.,TRBJ1-2,CASSQGPARDRVNYGYTF,TGCGCCAGCAGCCAAGGACCAGCGAGGGACAGGGTGAACTATGGCTACACCTTC
.,TRBV2,13,few,TRBJ2-7,CASIHGGGLGQYF,TGTGCCAGCATCCATGGAGGCGGGTTAGGGCAGTACTTC
TRBD1,TRBV29-1,14,.,TRBJ2-7,CSAFTPGQGGEQYF,TGCAGCGCCTTTACCCCGGGACAGGGAGGTGAGCAGTACTTC
TRBD1,TRBV6-6,16,.,TRBJ1-1,CASSYRDSLPNTEAFF,TGTGCCAGCAGTTACCGGGACAGTTTACCGAACACTGAAGCTTTCTTT
.,TRBV18,14,.,TRBJ2-5,CASSPLSSLETQYF,TGTGCCAGCTCACCACTGTCTAGCCTAGAGACCCAGTACTTC
TRBD1,TRBV27,14,.,TRBJ2-3,CASSAGQGLDTQYF,TGTGCCAGCAGTGCGGGACAGGGATTGGATACGCAGTATTTT
.,TRBV4-1,12,.,TRBJ1-4,CASSLPPEKLFF,TGCGCCAGCAGCCTTCCCCCGGAAAAACTGTTTTTT
.,TRBV7-3,19,.,TRBJ2-2,CASSLRPVPSELNTGELFF,TGTGCCAGCAGCTTAAGGCCAGTACCCTCGGAGTTAAACACCGGGGAGCTGTTTTTT
.,TRBV15,15,.,TRBJ1-1,CATSRRAQANTEAFF,TGTGCCACCAGCAGGAGGGCCCAGGCAAACACTGAAGCTTTCTTT
TRBD1,TRBV7-2,12,few,TRBJ2-7,CASTSPPGQIFF,TGTGCCAGCACCTCCCCCCCGGGACAGATATTCTTC
.,TRBV5-1,14,.,TRBJ1-1,CASSLVSFDTEAFF,TGCGCCAGCAGCTTGGTTAGTTTTGACACTGAAGCTTTCTTT
.,TRBV2,12,.,TRBJ1-4,CASRFGNEKLFF,TGTGCCAGCCGTTTCGGTAATGAAAAACTGTTTTTT
.,TRBV7-2,15,.,TRBJ1-1,CASSLGGLGNTEAFF,TGTGCCAGCAGCTTGGGGGGGCTCGGGAACACTGAAGCTTTCTTT
.,TRBV5-4,17,.,TRBJ2-5,CASSLGALDPLYETQYF,TGTGCCAGCAGCTTGGGGGCACTAGATCCCCTATACGAGACCCAGTACTTC
TRBD2,TRBV4-1,14,.,TRBJ2-5,CASSPRLAEETQYF,TGCGCCAGCAGCCCGCGACTAGCGGAAGAGACCCAGTACTTC
TRBD1,TRBV28,15,once,TRBJ1-6,CASTTRQGANSPLHF,TGTGCCAGCACCACCAGACAGGGGGCCAATTCACCCCTCCACTTT
.,TRBV5-1,13,many,TRBJ1-1,CASSLNMNTEAFF,TGCGCCAGCAGCTTGAACATGAACACTGAAGCTTTCTTT
.,TRBV7-9,17,.,TRBJ1-1,CASSLPQGPGKNTEAFF,TGTGCCAGCAGCTTACCCCAGGGGCCCGGGAAAAACACTGAAGCTTTCTTT
TRBD2,TRBV19,16,.,TRBJ2-3,CASMRLAGGSTDTQYF,TGTGCCAGTATGAGACTAGCGGGGGGGAGCACAGATACGCAGTATTTT